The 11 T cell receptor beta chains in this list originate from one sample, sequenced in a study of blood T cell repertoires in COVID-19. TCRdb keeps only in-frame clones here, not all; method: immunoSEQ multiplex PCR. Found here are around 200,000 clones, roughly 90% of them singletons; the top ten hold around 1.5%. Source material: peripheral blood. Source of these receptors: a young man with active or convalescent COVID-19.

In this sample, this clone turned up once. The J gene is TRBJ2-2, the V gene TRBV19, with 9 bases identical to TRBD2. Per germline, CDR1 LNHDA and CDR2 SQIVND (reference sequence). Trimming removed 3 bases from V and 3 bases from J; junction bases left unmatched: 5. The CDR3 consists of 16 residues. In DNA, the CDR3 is TGTGCCAGTAGTATTGCGGGAGGGCCCGACACCGGGGAGCTGTTTTTT. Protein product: CASSIAGGPDTGELFF.

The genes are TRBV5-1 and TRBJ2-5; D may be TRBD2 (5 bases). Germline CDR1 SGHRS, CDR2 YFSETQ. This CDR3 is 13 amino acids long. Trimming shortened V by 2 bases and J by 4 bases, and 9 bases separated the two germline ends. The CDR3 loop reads CASSFTRPETQYF. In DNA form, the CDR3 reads TGCGCCAGCAGCTTTACTAGGCCAGAGACCCAGTACTTC.

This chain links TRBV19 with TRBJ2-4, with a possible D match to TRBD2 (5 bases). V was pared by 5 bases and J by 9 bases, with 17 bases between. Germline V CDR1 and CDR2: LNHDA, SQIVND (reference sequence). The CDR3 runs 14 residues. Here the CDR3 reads CASSYREGLGIQYF. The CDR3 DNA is TGTGCCAGTAGTTATCGAGAGGGCTTGGGCATTCAGTACTTC.

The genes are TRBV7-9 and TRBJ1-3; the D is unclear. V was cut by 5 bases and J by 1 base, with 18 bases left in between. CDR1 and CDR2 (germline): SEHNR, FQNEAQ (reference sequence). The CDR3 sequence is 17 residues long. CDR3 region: CASSPLEGRGSGNTIYF. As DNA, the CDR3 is TGTGCCAGCAGCCCTTTGGAGGGCAGAGGGTCTGGAAACACCATATATTTT.

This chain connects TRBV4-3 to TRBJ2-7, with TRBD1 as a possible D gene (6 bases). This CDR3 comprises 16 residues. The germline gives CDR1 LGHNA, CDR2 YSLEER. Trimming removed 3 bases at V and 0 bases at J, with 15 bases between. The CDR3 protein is CASSQEVGTPSYEQYF. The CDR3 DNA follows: TGCGCCAGCAGCCAGGAGGTGGGGACACCCTCCTACGAGCAGTACTTC.

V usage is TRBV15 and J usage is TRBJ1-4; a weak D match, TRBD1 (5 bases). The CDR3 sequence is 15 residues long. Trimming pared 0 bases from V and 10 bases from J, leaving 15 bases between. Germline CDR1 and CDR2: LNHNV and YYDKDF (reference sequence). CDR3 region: CATSRDSGFERKLFF. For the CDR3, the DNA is TGTGCCACCAGCAGAGATTCAGGGTTTGAACGAAAACTGTTTTTT.

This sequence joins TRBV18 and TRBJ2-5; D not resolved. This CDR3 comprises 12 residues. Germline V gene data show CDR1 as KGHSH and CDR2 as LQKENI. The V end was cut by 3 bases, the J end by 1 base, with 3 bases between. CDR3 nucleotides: TGTGCCAGCTCACCCGGCCAAGAGACCCAGTACTTC. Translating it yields CASSPGQETQYF.

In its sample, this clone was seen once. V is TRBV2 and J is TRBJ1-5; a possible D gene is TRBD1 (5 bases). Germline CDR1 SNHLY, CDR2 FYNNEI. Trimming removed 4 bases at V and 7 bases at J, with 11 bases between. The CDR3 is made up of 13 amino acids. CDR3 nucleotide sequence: TGTGCCAGCAGTGCGGGGGTAATACAGCCCCAGCATTTT. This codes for CASSAGVIQPQHF.

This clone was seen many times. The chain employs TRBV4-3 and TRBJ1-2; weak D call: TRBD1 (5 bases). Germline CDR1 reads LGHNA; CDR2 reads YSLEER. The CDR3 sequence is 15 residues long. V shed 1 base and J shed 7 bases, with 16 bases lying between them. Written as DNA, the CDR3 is TGCGCCAGCAGCCAAGGTCAGGGTGCGGTCGGTGGCTACACCTTC. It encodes CASSQGQGAVGGYTF.

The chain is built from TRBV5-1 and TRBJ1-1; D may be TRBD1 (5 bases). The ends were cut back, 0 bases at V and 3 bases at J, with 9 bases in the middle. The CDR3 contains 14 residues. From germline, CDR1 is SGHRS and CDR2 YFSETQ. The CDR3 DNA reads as TGCGCCAGCAGCTTGGCCAGGGCGGACACTGAAGCTTTCTTT. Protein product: CASSLARADTEAFF.

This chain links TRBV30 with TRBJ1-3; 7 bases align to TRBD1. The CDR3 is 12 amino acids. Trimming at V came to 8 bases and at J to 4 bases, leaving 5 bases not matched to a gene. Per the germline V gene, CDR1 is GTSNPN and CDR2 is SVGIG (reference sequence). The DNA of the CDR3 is TGTGCCCAGACAGGGTACGGAAACACCATATATTTT. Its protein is CAQTGYGNTIYF.